Presented here are 17 T cell receptor beta chains from one specimen sequenced in a study of T cells in women clearing cervical HPV infection. The repertoire was sequenced with immunoSEQ multiplex PCR; TCRdb's copy has only in-frame clones and lacks some. This repertoire includes roughly 15,000 clones. Sequenced input: blood buffy coat. The receptors here all came from a woman aged 18-70 years with a cervical HPV16 infection that either progressed to CIN3+ or cleared (not recorded which).

As to this clone: The missing CDR3 end, 3 residues past where the read stops, is filled in from the germline J gene. The chain employs TRBV6-1 and TRBJ2-1; D not resolved. Germline-derived CDR1 and CDR2 are MNHNS and SASEGT. V lost 3 bases and J 0 bases, leaving 6 bases between the germline ends. The CDR3 has 14 residues. The DNA read from the CDR3 is TGTGCCAGCAGTGACAGTTCCTCCTACAATGAG. Its protein is CASSDSSSYNE. The complete CDR3 sequence is CASSDSSSYNEQFF.

About this clone itself: One junction end disagrees with the germline gene, perhaps due to a read error. The part of the CDR3 DNA that was read is TGCGCCAGCAAGGAGCGGGAGAACTCCGGGGAG. Its translation: CASKERENSGE. The full CDR3 reads CASKERENSGELFF. The genes are TRBV5-1 and TRBJ2-2; 8 positions agree with TRBD2. The observed sequence ends 3 residues before the CDR3 terminus, with the missing tail filled in from the germline J gene. Germline CDR1 and CDR2: SGHRS and YFSETQ. The CDR3 extends over 14 amino acids.

About this clone itself: Read coverage stops 3 residues before the CDR3 terminus; the germline J gene supplies the remainder. The chain carries TRBV28 and TRBJ1-6; possible D gene TRBD1, 5 bases. The length of the CDR3 is 11 residues. Germline assignment: CDR1 MDHEN and CDR2 SYDVKM. The CDR3 DNA, read in part, is TGTGCCAGCAGGGGGACTCCAGCC. Protein product: CASRGTPA. The whole CDR3 region reads CASRGTPALHF.

With respect to this clone: With the read ending 3 residues before the CDR3 end, the germline J gene is used to fill in that end. The chain couples TRBV28 to TRBJ1-1, with 7 bases lining up with TRBD1. The V and J ends lost 2 bases and 2 bases, in that order; junction bases with no gene match: 8. This CDR3 comprises 16 residues. Germline V gene sequence: CDR1 MDHEN, CDR2 SYDVKM. CDR3: CASSLPRGQVNTEAFF. The sequenced CDR3 bases are TGTGCCAGCAGTTTACCCCGCGGACAGGTCAACACTGAA.

In regard to this clone: The CDR3 goes on 3 residues after the read ends, and that part is filled in from the germline J gene. J is TRBJ2-4 and V is TRBV2; 8 bases agree with TRBD1. J lost 0 bases, V lost 5 bases, and 9 bases had no gene match. This CDR3 is 17 amino acids long. Germline CDR1 reads SNHLY; CDR2 reads FYNNEI. The CDR3 loop reads CASSPQLRGLAKNIQYF. The CDR3 DNA, read in part, is TGTGCCAGCAGTCCACAGCTCAGGGGGCTAGCCAAAAACATT. The whole variable domain, filled in from reference TRBV2 and TRBJ2-4, reads EPEVTQTPSHQVTQMGQEVILRCVPISNHLYFYWYRQILGQKVEFLVSFYNNEISEKSEIFDDQFSVERPDGSNFTLKIRSTKLEDSAMYFCASSPQLRGLAKNIQYFGAGTRLSVL.

About this clone: The read ends 3 residues shy of where the CDR3 ends; the end is completed using the germline J gene. The chain recombines TRBV19 with TRBJ2-1; D is unclear. Germline V gene sequence: CDR1 LNHDA, CDR2 SQIVND (reference sequence). The CDR3 covers 11 residues. With 4 bases removed from V and 7 bases from J, the gap between germline ends came to 5 bases. The CDR3 bases that were read are TGTGCCAGTAGTACCCGGAATGAG. Translating gives CASSTRNE. In full, the CDR3 is CASSTRNEQFF. Based on the CDR3 plus reference TRBV19 and TRBJ2-1, the full variable domain is DGGITQSPKYLFRKEGQNVTLSCEQNLNHDAMYWYRQDPGQGLRLIYYSQIVNDFQKGDIAEGYSVSREKKESFPLTVTSAQKNPTAFYLCASSTRNEQFFGPGTRLTVL.

A note on this clone: The read halts 3 residues ahead of the CDR3 end, with the missing end drawn from the germline J gene. V gene TRBV20-1 combines with J gene TRBJ1-2; 9 positions match TRBD1. The V gene's germline CDR1 is DFQATT and CDR2 SNEGSKA (reference sequence). The trim removed 2 bases at V and 6 bases at J, leaving 7 bases unmatched. The CDR3 is 14 amino acids. The CDR3 loop reads CSARYRGHWDGYTF. Partial CDR3 DNA: TGCAGTGCTAGATACAGGGGGCACTGGGATGGC.

Concerning this clone: With the read ending 3 residues before the CDR3 end, the germline J gene is used to fill in that end. This sequence joins TRBV28 and TRBJ2-3; D remains unclear. V was pared by 1 base and J by 2 bases, with 10 bases between. Germline CDR1 MDHEN, CDR2 SYDVKM. This CDR3 region has 15 residues. The CDR3 sequence: CASSLLEGLTDTQYF. The CDR3 DNA, read in part, is TGTGCCAGCAGTTTATTGGAAGGGCTCACAGATACG.

Worth noting for this clone: The read gets to within 3 residues of the CDR3 end, and the germline J gene fills in the rest. The chain carries TRBV6-1 and TRBJ1-1; possibly TRBD1 for D (5 bases). Per germline, CDR1 MNHNS and CDR2 SASEGT. This CDR3 region has 16 residues. V was shortened by 0 bases and J by 2 bases, with 13 bases between the two germline ends. The CDR3 bases that were read are TGTGCCAGCAGTGAAGCGGGACTCGAGTTAAACACTGAA. This translates into CASSEAGLELNTE. The full CDR3 is CASSEAGLELNTEAFF.

Details on this clone: Coverage ceases 3 residues before the CDR3 finishes, and the germline J gene fills in the end. The V and J genes are TRBV20-1 and TRBJ1-2, with a weak D call TRBD1 (6 bases). The germline CDR1 and CDR2 sequences are DFQATT and SNEGSKA (reference sequence). The V gene lost 6 bases and the J gene lost 4 bases, with 18 bases spanning the gap. The CDR3 has 14 residues. CDR3 amino acids: CSAHLLGQTYGYTF. Partial CDR3 DNA: TGCAGTGCCCATCTACTCGGACAGACCTATGGC.

In regard to this clone: The read ends 3 residues shy of where the CDR3 ends; the end is completed using the germline J gene. The rearrangement joins TRBV2 to TRBJ2-7; D might be TRBD1 (6 bases). With 5 bases removed from V and 3 bases from J, the gap between germline ends came to 17 bases. The CDR3 contains 15 residues. Germline V CDR1 and CDR2: SNHLY, FYNNEI. This CDR3 reads CASSSLAGALYEQYF. The CDR3 bases that were read are TGTGCCAGCAGTAGTTTAGCAGGGGCCCTCTACGAG.

To note about this clone: The sequenced fragment ends 3 residues before the CDR3 boundary, so the rest is inferred from the germline J gene. The rearrangement uses TRBV5-4 and TRBJ2-5; possibly TRBD2 for D (5 bases). The CDR3 spans 16 residues. Looked up from germline, CDR1 is SGHNT and CDR2 is YYREEE (reference sequence). Trimming stripped 0 bases from V and 1 base from J, with 13 bases between. The CDR3 DNA, read in part, is TGTGCCAGCAGCTTGGATCGGGGTGGGCTCCAAGAGACC. Translated: CASSLDRGGLQET. The full CDR3 protein is CASSLDRGGLQETQYF.

Comments on this clone: The read halts 3 residues ahead of the CDR3 end, with the missing end drawn from the germline J gene. The V call is TRBV20-1, the J call TRBJ1-1, with D perhaps TRBD1 (5 bases). Germline CDR1 is DFQATT and CDR2 is SNEGSKA (reference sequence). This CDR3 contains 12 residues. Trimming removed 7 bases from V and 4 bases from J, with 13 bases in between. CDR3 loop: CSVAQGGTEAFF. The CDR3 bases that were read are TGCAGTGTTGCTCAGGGTGGCACTGAA.

Worth noting for this clone: The read terminates 3 residues before the CDR3 end, so the remaining end is supplied by the germline J gene. V is TRBV7-9 and J is TRBJ1-1, with 7 nucleotides matching TRBD1. There are 12 residues in the CDR3. Germline V gene data show CDR1 as SEHNR and CDR2 as FQNEAQ (reference sequence). CDR3 region: CASSPRDSYAFF. The covered CDR3 bases are TGTGCCAGCAGCCCACGGGACAGCTAC.

In regard to this clone: The CDR3 is cut off 3 residues early in the read; its end comes from the germline J gene. V is TRBV28 and J is TRBJ1-1; maybe TRBD1 (6 bases). The germline V and J ends were trimmed by 6 bases and 2 bases, with 13 bases remaining between them. This CDR3 has 14 residues. The V gene's germline CDR1 is MDHEN and CDR2 SYDVKM. The sequenced CDR3 bases are TGTGCCAGCAGAAAGGGGGGGCCCAACACTGAA. It encodes CASRKGGPNTE. The complete CDR3 reads CASRKGGPNTEAFF.

Partial CDR3 DNA: TGTGCCAGCAGGGCCGGGACTAGCGGTTCAGATACG. It codes for CASRAGTSGSDT. The full CDR3 sequence reads CASRAGTSGSDTQYF. The chain carries TRBV27 and TRBJ2-3; 11 bases are shared with TRBD2. The sequenced fragment ends 3 residues before the CDR3 boundary, so the rest is inferred from the germline J gene. The length of the CDR3 is 15 residues. V trimming: 6 bases; J trimming: 4 bases; junction bases outside the gene matches: 6. Germline V lookup: CDR1 MNHEY, CDR2 SMNVEV (reference sequence).

The sequenced part of the CDR3 DNA is TGCAGTGCTAGTAGGGACATGGAAAAA. It is translated as CSASRDMEK. The full-length CDR3 reads as CSASRDMEKLFF. The chain links TRBV20-1 to TRBJ1-4; tentatively, D is TRBD1 (6 bases). The read ends 3 residues early relative to the CDR3; the germline J gene fills the gap. V was pared by 3 bases and J by 8 bases, with 10 bases between. This CDR3 has 12 amino acids. Germline-derived CDR1 and CDR2 are DFQATT and SNEGSKA (reference sequence).